A selection of T cell receptor beta chains follows, all from one sample in a study of blood T cell repertoires in COVID-19. Produced via immunoSEQ multiplex PCR; TCRdb's table is partial and in-frame only. Here the sample spans about 99,000 clones, around 82% being singletons. Sequenced material: peripheral blood. The source is a man aged 55-75 years with acute or convalescent COVID-19. Both conserved end residues are part of each CDR3. The D gene is left open where the match is weak. Clone size is given for some rows only: seen once, a few or many times, or a class if the clone is expanded.

.	TRBJ2-3	.	TRBV18	CASSPLTSTDTQYF	TGTGCCAGCTCCCCTCTTACTAGCACAGATACGCAGTATTTT
.	TRBJ1-6	.	TRBV30	CAWSGVSNSPLHF	TGTGCCTGGTCGGGGGTGAGTAATTCACCCCTCCACTTT
.	TRBJ1-1	TRBD1	TRBV6-5	CASSPDRGRTEAFF	TGTGCCAGCAGTCCGGACAGGGGGCGCACTGAAGCTTTCTTT
.	TRBJ1-1	TRBD1	TRBV27	CASSGQGGGEAFF	TGTGCCAGCAGTGGACAGGGGGGAGGTGAAGCTTTCTTT
.	TRBJ2-1	.	TRBV7-7	CASSLATGVYNEQFF	TGTGCTAGCAGCTTAGCTACCGGGGTTTACAATGAGCAGTTCTTC
.	TRBJ2-7	TRBD1	TRBV30	CAWMRRDRTSYEQYF	TGTGCCTGGATGAGAAGGGACAGAACGTCCTACGAGCAGTACTTC
.	TRBJ2-3	.	TRBV9	CASSVGSAAVVYTQYF	TGTGCCAGCAGCGTTGGTAGCGCGGCTGTGGTATATACGCAGTATTTT
.	TRBJ2-2	TRBD1	TRBV19	CASTRGDSTGELFF	TGTGCCAGTACCCGAGGGGACAGCACCGGGGAGCTGTTTTTT
.	TRBJ1-6	.	TRBV19	CASSRSGQSGGGGNSPLHF	TGTGCCAGTAGTAGATCGGGACAATCGGGCGGAGGTGGAAATTCACCCCTCCACTTT
.	TRBJ2-1	TRBD2	TRBV7-3	CASSLPTSGYNEQFF	TGTGCCAGCAGCTTACCGACTAGCGGTTACAATGAGCAGTTCTTC
.	TRBJ1-5	.	TRBV20-1	CSASGQGINQPQHF	TGCAGTGCTAGTGGCCAGGGGATCAATCAGCCCCAGCATTTT
.	TRBJ2-6	.	TRBV19	CASSTQGRSGANVLTF	TGTGCCAGTAGTACACAGGGCCGCTCTGGGGCCAACGTCCTGACTTTC
.	TRBJ1-5	.	TRBV3-1/TRBV3-2	CASSQDGGGAGQPQHF	TGTGCCAGCAGCCAAGATGGGGGGGGCGCGGGTCAGCCCCAGCATTTT
.	TRBJ1-5	TRBD1	TRBV18	CASSPGQGTSQPQHF	TGTGCCAGCTCTCCGGGACAGGGGACGAGTCAGCCCCAGCATTTT
.	TRBJ2-7	.	TRBV7-9	CASSLSAGYEQYF	TGTGCCAGCAGCTTATCAGCCGGGTACGAGCAGTACTTC
.	TRBJ2-1	.	TRBV28	CASSSYNEQFF	TGTGCCAGCAGTTCATACAATGAGCAGTTCTTC
.	TRBJ1-5	.	TRBV6-5	CASRALGNQPQHF	TGTGCCAGCAGGGCGCTAGGCAATCAGCCCCAGCATTTT
.	TRBJ1-5	TRBD1	TRBV30	CAWRGQGFNQPQHF	TGTGCCTGGAGGGGACAGGGGTTCAATCAGCCCCAGCATTTT
.	TRBJ1-6	.	TRBV28	CASSPIPKGVYNSPLHF	TGTGCCAGCAGCCCTATCCCGAAGGGGGTATATAATTCACCCCTCCACTTT
.	TRBJ2-5	.	TRBV6-1	CASSDRGSGSETQYF	TGTGCCAGCAGTGACCGGGGTTCTGGGTCAGAGACCCAGTACTTC
once	TRBJ2-2	.	TRBV7-6	CASSLQILNTGELFF	TGTGCCAGCAGCTTACAGATTTTGAACACCGGGGAGCTGTTTTTT
.	TRBJ2-7	TRBD1	TRBV5-4	CASSWDRGTEQYF	TGTGCCAGCAGCTGGGACAGGGGGACCGAGCAGTACTTC
few	TRBJ2-1	.	TRBV24-1	CATSDFTGRSNEQFF	TGTGCCACCAGTGATTTTACAGGGAGAAGCAATGAGCAGTTCTTC
.	TRBJ1-4	TRBD1	TRBV28	CASSPSGQAHNEKLFF	TGTGCCAGCAGCCCTTCGGGACAGGCCCATAATGAAAAACTGTTTTTT
.	TRBJ2-1	TRBD2	TRBV27	CASSTRLAGGPEIYNEQFF	TGTGCCAGCAGTACGCGACTAGCGGGAGGGCCGGAGATATACAATGAGCAGTTCTTC
.	TRBJ2-3	TRBD2	TRBV7-3	CASSPGTSGRADTQYF	TGTGCCAGCAGCCCGGGCACTAGCGGGAGGGCAGATACGCAGTATTTT
.	TRBJ1-6	.	TRBV11-3	CASSRVSQGSQNSPLHF	TGTGCCAGCAGCCGAGTCTCGCAGGGGTCTCAGAATTCACCCCTCCACTTT
.	TRBJ1-4	.	TRBV5-4	CASSLRETNEKLFF	TGTGCCAGCAGCTTGCGGGAGACTAATGAAAAACTGTTTTTT
.	TRBJ2-1	.	TRBV7-3	CASSYGFLSYNEQFF	TGTGCCAGCAGCTACGGTTTTCTCTCCTACAATGAGCAGTTCTTC
.	TRBJ1-4	.	TRBV14	CASSQTGQLQWEPNEKLFF	TGTGCCAGCAGCCAAACAGGTCAGCTACAATGGGAACCTAATGAAAAACTGTTTTTT
.	TRBJ2-7	TRBD2	TRBV6-5	CACLAGGSSYEQYF	TGTGCCTGTCTAGCGGGGGGGAGCTCCTACGAGCAGTACTTC